This T cell receptor (beta chain) emerged from a study of identifying expanded T cells in peripheral blood (dated by TCRdb to the late 2010s). About the full investigation: Technical replicates were generated by sequencing separate aliquots of the same genomic DNA pool, and four replicates were compared pairwise.

Relative to germline, V is missing 5 bases and J is missing 1 base, with 13 bases of the junction outside any gene match. From the cysteine up to the phenylalanine, the CDR3 has a length of 17 residues. The entry retains the CDR3 DNA only, 51 bases that are in frame from base 1. CDR1 is given as SGHTA and CDR2 as FQGNSA, both from the germline V gene. Points on this clone: This clone's antigen is unknown. Base qualities are not recorded, but no much larger clone differs from it by a single base.

No immune events, such as infections, were documented for the healthy donors during the collection period. To calibrate time-dependent variance in a beta-binomial model of T-cell clone differential abundance, blood repertoires from healthy donors were used as a training cohort. The training cohort comprised roughly ten healthy donors, 3 female and 7 male. The donors were between about 29 and 64 years old, with an average age of approximately 47 years. Whole blood, obtained from a commercial supplier, was collected from each healthy donor at three time points spaced roughly 14 days apart. For immunosequencing, genomic DNA was extracted from unsorted whole blood. The immunoSEQ Assay, which relies on bias-controlled multiplex PCR amplification of genomic DNA, was used to profile TCRbeta CDR3 regions. The published analysis was carried out like this. To quantify the absolute abundance of each unique TCRbeta CDR3 region, the sequences were collapsed and filtered. Differential abundance was tested with two models: a binomial (Fisher-equivalent) model and a beta-binomial model that adds time-dependent variance fitted from healthy donors. Any clone with fewer than 5 combined templates was excluded, and a clone was called differentially abundant if its Benjamini-Hochberg FDR was below 0.01. Beta-binomial variance was modeled as a function of total template count across the two samples using the form v = (b*log(k)+a)^2. The clones in this table, taken by TCRdb from immuneACCESS, are in-frame only. Not every clone is retained; where verified, under half of the shortfall comes from an unresolved V gene, and the cause of the rest is unknown. Clone size and the V and J calls come from that table; the DNA yielded D and trimming. This sample holds 60,000 to 80,000 clones; roughly 88% were observed only once. The ten largest clones represent around 3.3% of the sample.

Here is what the overall study found, with its caveats: Around 1.2 differentially abundant clones were flagged by the binomial model between technical replicates, whereas about 15 and 18 were flagged over roughly two weeks and four weeks, respectively. The beta-binomial model significantly reduced the number of clones called differentially abundant and the false-positive rate across all healthy-donor time intervals. The authors expected that over much longer intervals, such as months to years, biological variance in healthy repertoires might increase even further. Variance in clone template counts between approximately 2-week samples significantly increased with total template count across all healthy donors.

This chain joins TRBV7-2 to TRBJ1-1; 7 bases in the middle match TRBD1. This TCR was recovered from a person between 18 and 75 years old in good health. The sequencing input was blood. DNA sequence: TGTGCCAGCAGCCTAAGGCCCCGGGCAGGGGGGAACACTGAAGCTTTCTTT. It specifies CASSLRPRAGGNTEAFF.